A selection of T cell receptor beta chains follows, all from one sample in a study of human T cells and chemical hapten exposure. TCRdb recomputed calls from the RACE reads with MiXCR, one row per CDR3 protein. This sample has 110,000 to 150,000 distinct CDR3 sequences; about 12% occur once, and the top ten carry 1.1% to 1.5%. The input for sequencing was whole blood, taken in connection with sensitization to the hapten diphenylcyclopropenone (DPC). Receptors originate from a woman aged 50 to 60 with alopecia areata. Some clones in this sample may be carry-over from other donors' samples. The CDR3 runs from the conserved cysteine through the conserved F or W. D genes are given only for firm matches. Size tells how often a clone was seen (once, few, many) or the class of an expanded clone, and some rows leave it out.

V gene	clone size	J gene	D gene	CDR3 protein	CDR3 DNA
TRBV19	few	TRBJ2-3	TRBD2	CASRPGTSGTDTQYF	TGTGCCAGTAGACCTGGGACTAGCGGCACAGATACGCAGTATTTT
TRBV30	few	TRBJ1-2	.	CAWTRVLGARDYGYTF	TGTGCCTGGACCAGAGTGTTAGGGGCGAGGGACTATGGCTACACCTTC
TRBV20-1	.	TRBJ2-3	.	CSGDGWSTDTQYF	TGCAGTGGAGACGGGTGGAGCACAGATACGCAGTATTTT
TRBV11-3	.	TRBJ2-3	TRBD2	CASSWGLAGGPTDTQYF	TGTGCCAGCAGCTGGGGACTAGCGGGAGGGCCGACAGATACGCAGTATTTT
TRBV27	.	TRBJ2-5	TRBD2	CASRTSGRMETQYF	TGTGCCAGCAGGACTAGCGGGAGGATGGAGACCCAGTACTTC
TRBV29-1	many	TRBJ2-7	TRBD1	CSVFTGDEQYF	TGCAGCGTCTTTACAGGGGACGAGCAGTACTTC
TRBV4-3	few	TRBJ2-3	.	CASSPRQEITTDTQYF	TGCGCCAGCAGCCCTCGACAGGAGATCACCACAGATACGCAGTATTTT
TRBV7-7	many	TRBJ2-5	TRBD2	CASSPSPGGQETQYF	TGTGCTAGCAGCCCCTCCCCGGGAGGCCAAGAGACCCAGTACTTC
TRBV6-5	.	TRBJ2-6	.	CASSYLGGGANVLTF	TGTGCCAGCAGTTACTTGGGTGGCGGGGCCAACGTCCTGACTTTC
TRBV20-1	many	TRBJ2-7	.	CSAREGARSYEQYF	TGCAGTGCTAGGGAGGGAGCACGCTCCTACGAGCAGTACTTC